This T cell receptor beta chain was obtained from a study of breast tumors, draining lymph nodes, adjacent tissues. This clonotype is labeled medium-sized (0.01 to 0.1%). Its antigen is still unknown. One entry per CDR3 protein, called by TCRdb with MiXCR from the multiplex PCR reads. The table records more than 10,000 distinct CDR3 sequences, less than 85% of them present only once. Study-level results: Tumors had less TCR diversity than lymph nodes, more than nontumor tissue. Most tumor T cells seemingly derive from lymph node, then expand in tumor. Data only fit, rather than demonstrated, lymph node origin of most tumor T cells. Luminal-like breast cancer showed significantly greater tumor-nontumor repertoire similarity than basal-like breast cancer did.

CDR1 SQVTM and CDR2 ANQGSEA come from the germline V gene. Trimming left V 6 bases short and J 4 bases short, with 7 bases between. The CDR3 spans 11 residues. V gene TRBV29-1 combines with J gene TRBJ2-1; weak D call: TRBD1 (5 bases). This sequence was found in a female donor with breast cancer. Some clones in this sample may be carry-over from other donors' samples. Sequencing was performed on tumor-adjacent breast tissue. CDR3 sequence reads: CSVTDYNEQFF. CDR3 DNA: TGCAGCGTGACAGATTACAATGAGCAGTTCTTC.